This TCR beta chain was recovered during a study of T cell repertoires in cytomegalovirus infection (dated by TCRdb to the late 2010s). Some background on the complete study: Donor HLA type was relevant to the analysis, because carriage of CMV infection together with the matching HLA type was indicated by public TCR beta signatures.

The sequencer listed for this sample is Illumina HiSeq 1500. The public reads were run again by TCRdb, first through fastp at Q25 and then through MiXCR, and only productive beta chains were kept. Identical CDR3 proteins give one entry, which carries the most common genes and DNA. This sample gives some 170,000 distinct CDR3 sequences in total; about 15% of them show up just once. The ten largest clones add up to roughly a quarter of the sample. The sample holds a few counts of this clonotype. The antigen it recognizes is unknown. No base-level quality is on record; no much larger clone is a single base apart. Paper-wide results and their limitations: The ex vivo response was dominated by HLA-C-restricted CMV-specific TCR beta clonotypes, which also provided the single most frequent clonotype in two of eight donors. In both this cohort and an independent roughly 330-donor cohort, the cumulative frequency of public TCR beta family members distinguished carriers of CMV infection plus the relevant HLA type.

This TCR was recovered from a human donor in good health (CMV status not recorded). Some clones in this sample may be carry-over from other donors' samples. The sequenced sample consisted of CD8+ T cells from PBMCs.

CDR3 sequence: CASSYSPPGGTEAFF. The bases are TGTGCCAGCAGTTACTCGCCCCCAGGAGGCACTGAAGCTTTCTTT. The chain uses TRBV6-2 or TRBV6-3 and TRBJ1-1, with the D gene not clear enough to name. The CDR3 goes from the cysteine to the phenylalanine over 15 residues. Only the CDR3 DNA stays, 45 bases, in frame from base 1. V was cut back by 0 bases and J by 4 bases, leaving a gap of 12 bases between them. CDR1 and CDR2, per the germline V gene, are MNHEY and SVGEGT.